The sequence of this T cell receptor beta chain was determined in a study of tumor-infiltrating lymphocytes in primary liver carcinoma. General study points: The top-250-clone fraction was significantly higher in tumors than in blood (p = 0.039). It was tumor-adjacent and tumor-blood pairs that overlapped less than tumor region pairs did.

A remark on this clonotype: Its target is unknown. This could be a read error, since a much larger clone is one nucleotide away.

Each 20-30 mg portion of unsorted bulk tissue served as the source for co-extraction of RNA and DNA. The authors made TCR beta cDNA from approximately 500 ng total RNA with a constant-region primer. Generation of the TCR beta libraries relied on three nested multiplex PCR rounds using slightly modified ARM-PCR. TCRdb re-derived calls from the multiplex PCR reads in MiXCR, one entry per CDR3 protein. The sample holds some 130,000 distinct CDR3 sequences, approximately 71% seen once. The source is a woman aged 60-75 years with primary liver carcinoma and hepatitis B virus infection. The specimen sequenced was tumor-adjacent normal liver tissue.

In DNA form, the CDR3 reads TGTGCCATCAGTGAGATTAGCGGGAGAGGCACCGGGGAGCTGTTTTTT. This encodes CAISEISGRGTGELFF. The chain uses TRBV10-3 and TRBJ2-2; 9 bases map to TRBD2. Trimming at V came to 2 bases and at J to 4 bases, leaving 5 bases not matched to a gene. The CDR3 has 16 amino acids. Germline lookup yields CDR1 ENHRY and CDR2 SYGVKD.